This T cell receptor (beta chain) appears in the sequencing data of a study of blood T cell repertoires in COVID-19. Study-wide context: Spain, Italy and the United States supplied samples that represented acute and convalescent COVID-19. T cells, B-cell-depleted T cells, or PBMCs supplied cDNA or gDNA.

Germline values: CDR1 LNHDA, CDR2 SQIVND (reference sequence). Trimming left V 1 base short and J 10 bases short, with 16 bases between. This CDR3 contains 15 residues. In the original analysis: Researchers report that nucleated cell counts were estimated from reference gene primer amplification. Measured with immunoSEQ multiplex PCR; TCRdb has only the in-frame clones, and not every one. V, J and clone size are those of that table, while D and trimming were read from the DNA. The sample records some 210,000 clones, more than 80% being singletons. The study drew participants aged roughly 18 to 89 years from fewer than 30 US areas.

The sequence derives from a man aged 35 to 55 who had recovered from COVID-19. The rearrangement uses TRBV19 and TRBJ1-4; no clear D. The sequenced material came from PBMCs or T cells enriched from blood (not recorded which). CDR3 region: CASSIGGITRGKLFF. The CDR3 coding sequence is TGTGCCAGTAGTATAGGAGGGATAACGAGAGGAAAACTGTTTTTT.